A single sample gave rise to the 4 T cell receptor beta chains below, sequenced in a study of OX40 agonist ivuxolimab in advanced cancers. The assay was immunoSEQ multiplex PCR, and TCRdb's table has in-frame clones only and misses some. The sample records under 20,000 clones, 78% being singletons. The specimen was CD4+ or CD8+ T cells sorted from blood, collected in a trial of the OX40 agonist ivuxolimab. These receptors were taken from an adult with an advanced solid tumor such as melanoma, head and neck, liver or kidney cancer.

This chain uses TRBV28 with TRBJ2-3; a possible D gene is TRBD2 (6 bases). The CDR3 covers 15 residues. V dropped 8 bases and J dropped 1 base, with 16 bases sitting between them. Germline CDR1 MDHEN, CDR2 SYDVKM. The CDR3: CASGTPREGTDTQYF. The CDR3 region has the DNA TGTGCCAGCGGAACCCCGCGGGAAGGCACAGATACGCAGTATTTT.

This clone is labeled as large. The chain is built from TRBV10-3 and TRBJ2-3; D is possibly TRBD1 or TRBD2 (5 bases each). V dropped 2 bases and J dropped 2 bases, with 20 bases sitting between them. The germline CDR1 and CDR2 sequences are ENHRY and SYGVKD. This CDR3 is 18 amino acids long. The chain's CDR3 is CAISEGGALILHTDTQYF. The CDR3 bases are TGTGCCATCAGTGAGGGGGGAGCCCTGATACTCCACACAGATACGCAGTATTTT.

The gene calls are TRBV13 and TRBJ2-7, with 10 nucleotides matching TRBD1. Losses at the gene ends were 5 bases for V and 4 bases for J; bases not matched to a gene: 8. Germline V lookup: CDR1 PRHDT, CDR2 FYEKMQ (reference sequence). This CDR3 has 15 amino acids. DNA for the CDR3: TGTGCCAGCAGCCTTGGGACAGGGGCTGTGTACGAGCAGTACTTC. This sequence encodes CASSLGTGAVYEQYF.

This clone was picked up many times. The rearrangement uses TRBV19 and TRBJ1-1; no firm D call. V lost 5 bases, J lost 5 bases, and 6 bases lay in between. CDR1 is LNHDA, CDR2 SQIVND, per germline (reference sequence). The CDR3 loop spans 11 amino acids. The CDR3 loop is CASSGRTEAFF. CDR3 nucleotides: TGTGCCAGTAGTGGACGGACTGAAGCTTTCTTT. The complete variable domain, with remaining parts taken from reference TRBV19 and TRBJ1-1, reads DGGITQSPKYLFRKEGQNVTLSCEQNLNHDAMYWYRQDPGQGLRLIYYSQIVNDFQKGDIAEGYSVSREKKESFPLTVTSAQKNPTAFYLCASSGRTEAFFGQGTRLTVV.